This T cell receptor beta chain was found in a study of blood T cell repertoires in COVID-19. Study details: COVID-19 samples collected from the United States, Italy and Spain covered acute and convalescent phases.

The CDR3 loop spans 13 amino acids. Deletions cut 6 bases from V and 0 bases from J, with 8 bases between. CDR1 LNHDA and CDR2 SQIVND come from the germline V gene (reference sequence). As processed by the authors: Reference gene primer amplification yielded estimated nucleated cell counts. Data came from immunoSEQ multiplex PCR; TCRdb stores just in-frame clones and leaves some out. D and trimming come from the DNA, and the V and J calls and clone size come from that table. The sample has under 150,000 clones, about four fifths seen once. Recruits, aged roughly 18 to 95 years, lived in 20 to 30 US areas. Self-reported history from a screening survey and questionnaire set each donor's cohort.

The V call is TRBV19, the J call TRBJ1-1, with D uncertain. Sequenced: PBMCs or T cells enriched from blood (not recorded which). This clonotype originated in a middle-aged man with acute COVID-19. CDR3 bases: TGTGCCAGTAGCGAACAGCTGAACACTGAAGCTTTCTTT. This encodes CASSEQLNTEAFF.